The 25 T cell receptor beta chains below come from one sample, sequenced in a study of radiation and T cells in renal cell carcinoma. Time point reported: baseline pretreatment blood. Treatment of the sample: 15 Gy SBRT to primary tumor, nephrectomy 4 weeks later. Profiling relied on immunoSEQ multiplex PCR, and the TCRdb table lists in-frame clones only, not all of them. Of about 59,000 clones listed, around 78% are singletons. Here the sequenced sample was blood, taken from a patient whose treatment included radiotherapy and nephrectomy. The receptors here all came from a man aged 60 to 69 with renal cell carcinoma.

The V and J genes are TRBV15 and TRBJ2-1; 9 nucleotides align to TRBD2. CDR1 is LNHNV and CDR2 is YYDKDF in the germline V gene (reference sequence). This CDR3 is 15 amino acids long. V was pared by 0 bases and J by 3 bases, with 0 bases of the junction left unmatched. CDR3 bases: TGTGCCACCAGCAGAGATAGCGGGAGCTACAATGAGCAGTTCTTC. It specifies CATSRDSGSYNEQFF.

The chain couples TRBV19 to TRBJ2-2; no definite D call. The V end lost 7 bases, the J end lost 4 bases, and 13 bases lay between the germline ends. Germline V gene lookup returns CDR1 LNHDA and CDR2 SQIVND (reference sequence). This CDR3 is built from 14 residues. CDR3 protein: CASMRISGTGELFF. The CDR3 DNA follows: TGTGCCAGTATGAGGATTTCGGGCACCGGGGAGCTGTTTTTT.

This clone has more than one count but fewer than ten. V is TRBV5-1 and J is TRBJ2-2; D perhaps matches TRBD2 (6 bases). V lost 3 bases to trimming and J lost 0 bases, with 12 bases between them. This CDR3 has 16 residues. Per germline, CDR1 SGHRS and CDR2 YFSETQ. In nucleotides, the CDR3 is TGCGCCAGCAGCTCCACCAGACTAGCGAACACCGGGGAGCTGTTTTTT. Its translation is CASSSTRLANTGELFF.

V gene TRBV25-1 combines with J gene TRBJ1-2; D is ambiguous. The CDR3 totals 16 residues. From germline, CDR1 is MGHDK and CDR2 SYGVNS. Trimming stripped 3 bases from V and 0 bases from J, with 14 bases between. This CDR3 reads CASSDQVGGSNYGYTF. Written as DNA, the CDR3 is TGTGCCAGCAGTGACCAGGTGGGAGGGTCTAACTATGGCTACACCTTC.

This clone was detected a few times. The chain carries TRBV19 and TRBJ2-3; 10 positions match TRBD1. CDR1 is LNHDA, CDR2 SQIVND, per germline (reference sequence). CDR3 length: 17 amino acids. Unmatched junction bases numbered 11, after V lost 6 bases and J lost 2 bases. The CDR3 loop is CASSELGTGDPTDTQYF. CDR3 DNA sequence: TGTGCCAGTAGCGAACTCGGGACAGGGGACCCCACAGATACGCAGTATTTT.

This clone came up a few times. The chain couples TRBV7-6 to TRBJ1-4, with D perhaps matching TRBD1 (5 bases). V was trimmed by 0 bases and J by 11 bases, leaving 16 bases between them. The CDR3 covers 15 residues. The germline gives CDR1 SGHVS, CDR2 FNYEAQ. CDR3: CASSLADQTKGKLFF. As DNA, the CDR3 is TGTGCCAGCAGCTTAGCTGACCAAACAAAGGGGAAACTGTTTTTT.

This clone has only a few counts. The chain carries TRBV11-2 and TRBJ2-7; the match to TRBD1 covers 9 bases. CDR3 length: 16 residues. Germline V lookup: CDR1 SGHAT, CDR2 FQNNGV. The V and J ends lost 4 bases and 6 bases, in that order; junction bases with no gene match: 13. The CDR3 DNA reads TGTGCCAGCAGCTCCTACAGGACAGGGGTTCATCGCGAGCAGTACTTC. Residues: CASSSYRTGVHREQYF.

The chain employs TRBV5-6 and TRBJ1-2; no reliable D call. V lost 0 bases, J lost 3 bases, and 12 bases lay in between. Germline CDR1 and CDR2: SGHDT and YYEEEE. The CDR3 runs to 15 residues. CDR3 nucleotide sequence: TGTGCCAGCAGCTTGGTTGGGAGGGTTTACTATGGCTACACCTTC. Translating gives CASSLVGRVYYGYTF.

The chain couples TRBV7-8 to TRBJ2-2, with a tentative D call TRBD2 (5 bases). V lost 2 bases, J lost 2 bases, and 15 bases lay in between. CDR1 SGHVS and CDR2 FQNEAQ come from the germline V gene. The CDR3 consists of 17 residues. CDR3 amino acids: CASSLLRAGTNTGELFF. The CDR3 region has the DNA TGTGCCAGCAGCTTATTACGTGCGGGCACAAACACCGGGGAGCTGTTTTTT. The whole variable domain, remainder taken from reference TRBV7-8 and TRBJ2-2, is GAGVSQSPRYKVAKRGQDVALRCDPISGHVSLFWYQQALGQGPEFLTYFQNEAQLDKSGLPSDRFFAERPEGSVSTLKIQRTQQEDSAVYLCASSLLRAGTNTGELFFGEGSRLTVL.

The chain links TRBV11-2 to TRBJ2-4, with no clear D. The CDR3 loop spans 19 amino acids. Trimming left V 0 bases short and J 0 bases short, with 18 bases between. Germline values: CDR1 SGHAT, CDR2 FQNNGV. The chain's CDR3 is CASSLDPLGTSLAKNIQYF. The CDR3 DNA reads as TGTGCCAGCAGCTTAGATCCCCTCGGAACATCTCTAGCCAAAAACATTCAGTACTTC.

The CDR3 region is CASSLEPQETQYF. CDR3 DNA sequence: TGCGCCAGCAGCTTGGAACCTCAAGAGACCCAGTACTTC. The rearrangement uses TRBV5-1 and TRBJ2-5; no clear D. The V gene's germline CDR1 is SGHRS and CDR2 YFSETQ. The CDR3 is made up of 13 amino acids. V dropped 0 bases and J dropped 2 bases, with 5 bases sitting between them.

V is TRBV6-1 and J is TRBJ1-2; D possibly corresponds to TRBD1 (5 bases). The CDR3 extends over 14 amino acids. V was trimmed by 8 bases and J by 8 bases, leaving 21 bases between them. Per the germline V gene, CDR1 is MNHNS and CDR2 is SASEGT. DNA of the CDR3: TGTGCCAGCCGTACTTTACAGGTGCAAGGGGGCTACACCTTC. Translation gives CASRTLQVQGGYTF.

The J gene is TRBJ2-5, the V gene TRBV9; D may be TRBD1 or TRBD2 (7 bases each). The germline V gene has CDR1 SGDLS and CDR2 YYNGEE. The CDR3 contains 15 residues. Trimming pared 3 bases from V and 4 bases from J, leaving 16 bases between. As DNA, the CDR3 is TGTGCCAGCAGCGAGGGGAGGGGGCCAGGAGAGACCCAGTACTTC. Translated: CASSEGRGPGETQYF.

Note on this clone: A clone one base away is much larger, so this may be a read error. The chain links TRBV5-1 to TRBJ1-5; no firm D call. Germline V gene data show CDR1 as SGHRS and CDR2 as YFSETQ. CDR3 length: 13 residues. Trimming left V 4 bases short and J 6 bases short, with 11 bases between. This chain's CDR3 is CASSEAVGQPQHF. DNA of the CDR3: TGCGCCAGCAGCGAGGCAGTAGGTCAGCCCCAGCATTTT.

V gene TRBV16 combines with J gene TRBJ2-7, with a tentative D call TRBD1 (6 bases). The V end lost 4 bases, the J end lost 4 bases, and 8 bases lay between the germline ends. Germline V gene data show CDR1 as KGHSY and CDR2 as FQNENV. The CDR3 sequence is 12 residues long. CDR3 sequence reads: CASSPTGYEQYV. In nucleotides, the CDR3 is TGTGCCAGCAGCCCGACAGGTTACGAGCAGTACGTC.

V gene TRBV18 combines with J gene TRBJ1-1, with 9 bases that match TRBD1. The CDR3 is made up of 18 amino acids. The ends lost 2 bases at V and 4 bases at J; junction bases unmatched: 14. Germline V gene lookup returns CDR1 KGHSH and CDR2 LQKENI. CDR3 sequence reads: CASSPTGRGQGVLTEAFF. CDR3 sequence (DNA): TGTGCCAGCTCACCAACGGGCCGGGGACAGGGTGTACTCACTGAAGCTTTCTTT.

The rearrangement joins TRBV9 to TRBJ1-2; no clear D gene. The V gene lost 0 bases and the J gene lost 5 bases, with 14 bases spanning the gap. The CDR3 spans 15 residues. Per the germline V gene, CDR1 is SGDLS and CDR2 is YYNGEE. The chain's CDR3 is CASSVGVGWVYGYTF. The CDR3 nucleotides are TGTGCCAGCAGCGTAGGTGTCGGATGGGTGTATGGCTACACCTTC.

The rearrangement joins TRBV7-3 to TRBJ2-2; 14 bases map to TRBD2. Losses at the gene ends were 5 bases for V and 7 bases for J; bases not matched to a gene: 3. The CDR3 has 15 amino acids. Germline V gene data show CDR1 as SGHTA and CDR2 as FQGTGA. In nucleotides, the CDR3 is TGTGCCAGCAGCATGGGACTAGCGGGAGTCGGGGAGCTGTTTTTT. Translation: CASSMGLAGVGELFF.

This clone was detected only a few times. The rearrangement joins TRBV7-2 to TRBJ2-7; TRBD2 aligns across 7 bases. The CDR3 is 14 residues long. The V and J ends lost 5 bases and 5 bases, in that order; junction bases with no gene match: 9. The germline gives CDR1 SGHTA, CDR2 FQGNSA. This chain's CDR3 is CASSRSAGENEQYF. For the CDR3, the DNA is TGTGCCAGCAGCAGGAGCGCGGGGGAAAACGAGCAGTACTTC.

The rearrangement links TRBV6-5 to TRBJ1-1; D is possibly TRBD1 (5 bases). Germline values: CDR1 MNHEY, CDR2 SVGAGI. This CDR3 has 12 amino acids. Trimming removed 4 bases at V and 5 bases at J, with 8 bases between. In DNA, the CDR3 is TGTGCCAGCAGTTCGGAGGGGACTGAAGCTTTCTTT. Translation gives CASSSEGTEAFF.

In this sample, this clone turned up a few times. V is TRBV19 and J is TRBJ1-6; TRBD1 matches 7 bases. This CDR3 region has 15 residues. Germline CDR1 reads LNHDA; CDR2 reads SQIVND (reference sequence). Germline trimming cut 7 bases from V and 9 bases from J; bases unmatched to any gene: 12. CDR3 in amino acids: CASTVTGRSSSPLHF. The CDR3 coding sequence is TGTGCCAGTACCGTGACAGGGAGGTCATCTTCACCCCTCCACTTT.

The chain combines TRBV6-5 with TRBJ1-2; the D is unclear. Trimming pared 2 bases from V and 8 bases from J, leaving 6 bases between. From germline, CDR1 is MNHEY and CDR2 SVGAGI. The CDR3 loop spans 11 amino acids. In nucleotides, the CDR3 is TGTGCCAGCAGTTACCTGGGGGGCTACACCTTC. Protein product: CASSYLGGYTF.

The rearrangement joins TRBV2 to TRBJ1-5; D is undetermined. The germline V gene encodes CDR1 SNHLY and CDR2 FYNNEI. V was clipped by 3 bases and J by 6 bases, with 15 bases between them. The CDR3 spans 15 residues. CDR3 nucleotide sequence: TGTGCCAGCAGTGAGGCCCGAGGTTCTGGTCAGCCCCAGCATTTT. Translated, it gives CASSEARGSGQPQHF.

The chain is built from TRBV4-3 and TRBJ2-3; D ambiguous. The V gene lost 1 base and the J gene lost 5 bases, with 13 bases spanning the gap. The CDR3 loop spans 15 amino acids. Germline CDR1 reads LGHNA; CDR2 reads YSLEER. This CDR3 is CASSQAGAYLDTQYF. CDR3 DNA: TGCGCCAGCAGCCAAGCGGGTGCTTATCTAGATACGCAGTATTTT.

This chain uses TRBV6-1 with TRBJ1-2; no firm D call. Germline V CDR1 and CDR2: MNHNS, SASEGT. Deletions cut 3 bases from V and 4 bases from J, with 15 bases between. CDR3 length equals 15 residues. As DNA, the CDR3 is TGTGCCAGCAGTGACCAGACTTCCCACTTCTATGGCTACACCTTC. It encodes CASSDQTSHFYGYTF.